The rows below give T cell receptor beta chains drawn from one sample of a study of circulating CD8 cells and anti-PD-1 response in melanoma. TCRdb redid the calling of the reads with MiXCR, one entry per CDR3 protein. The repertoire includes approximately 450 distinct CDR3 sequences, around 9.3% of them detected once, and about three fifths sits in the top ten. Source: CD8+ T cells from PBMCs, taken at baseline or after one month of anti-PD-1 therapy (not recorded which). The receptors stem from a human donor with melanoma. CDR3s include the opening cysteine and the closing phenylalanine or tryptophan. The D gene is left open where the match is weak. The size of a clone is reported for some rows only, either as once, few or many, or as a class for expanded clones.

TRBD1	hyperexpanded	TRBV6-6	TRBJ2-7	CASSADRGWYEQYF	TGTGCCAGCAGTGCGGACAGGGGATGGTACGAGCAGTACTTC
NA	large	TRBV6-2/TRBV6-3	TRBJ1-1	CASSYSIGEAFF	TGTGCCAGCAGTTACTCGATCGGAGAAGCTTTCTTT
TRBD2	large	TRBV27	TRBJ2-7	CASSSRDYYEQYF	TGTGCCAGCAGTTCCCGGGACTACTACGAGCAGTACTTC
NA	large	TRBV7-2	TRBJ1-2	CASSLGAGLGNYGYTF	TGTGCCAGCAGCTTAGGGGCCGGGCTGGGAAACTATGGCTACACCTTC
TRBD2	large	TRBV11-2	TRBJ2-2	CASTRGGTGELFF	TGTGCCAGCACCCGCGGGGGCACCGGGGAGCTGTTTTTT
TRBD2	large	TRBV19	TRBJ2-2	CATRGLAGPTGTGELFF	TGTGCCACCCGAGGACTAGCGGGGCCGACAGGCACCGGGGAGCTGTTTTTT
NA	NA	TRBV19	TRBJ1-1	CASSMGTEAFF	TGTGCCAGTAGTATGGGCACCGAAGCTTTCTTT
NA	large	TRBV27	TRBJ2-1	CASSFRARNEQFF	TGTGCCAGCAGTTTTCGGGCGAGGAATGAGCAGTTCTTC
TRBD2	large	TRBV29-1	TRBJ2-2	CSARVAGTGELFF	TGCAGCGCCCGGGTAGCGGGCACCGGGGAGCTGTTTTTT
TRBD2	medium-sized	TRBV28	TRBJ2-5	CASSPRLAGLQETQYF	TGTGCCAGCAGCCCCAGACTAGCGGGGCTGCAAGAGACCCAGTACTTC
NA	NA	TRBV19	TRBJ2-2	CASRTPNTGELFF	TGTGCCAGTCGGACACCTAACACCGGGGAGCTGTTTTTT
NA	NA	TRBV2	TRBJ2-1	CASGESSGSDEQFF	TGTGCCAGCGGTGAATCCTCCGGGTCCGATGAGCAGTTCTTC
TRBD1	NA	TRBV4-3	TRBJ2-5	CAGSQEPETGGLETQYF	TGCGCCGGCAGCCAAGAGCCCGAGACAGGGGGCCTTGAGACCCAGTACTTC
NA	NA	TRBV6-2/TRBV6-3	TRBJ2-3	CASSYYDEADTQYF	TGTGCCAGCAGTTACTACGACGAGGCAGATACGCAGTATTTT
NA	medium-sized	TRBV12-3/TRBV12-4	TRBJ2-1	CASSLNGYNEQFF	TGTGCCAGCAGTTTAAACGGATACAATGAGCAGTTCTTC
NA	medium-sized	TRBV7-9	TRBJ2-7	CASSLAIGTYEQYF	TGTGCCAGCAGCTTAGCGATCGGCACCTACGAGCAGTACTTC
NA	medium-sized	TRBV7-9	TRBJ2-1	CASSLEAFSYNEQFF	TGTGCCAGCAGCTTAGAAGCGTTCTCCTACAATGAGCAGTTCTTC
NA	medium-sized	TRBV19	TRBJ2-3	CASSMASTDTQYF	TGTGCCAGTAGTATGGCTAGCACAGATACGCAGTATTTT
NA	large	TRBV6-6	TRBJ2-2	CASSYFTTNTGELFF	TGTGCCAGCAGTTACTTTACAACGAACACCGGGGAGCTGTTTTTT
NA	large	TRBV19	TRBJ2-1	CASSTYNEQFF	TGTGCCAGTAGCACATACAATGAGCAGTTCTTC
NA	large	TRBV27	TRBJ2-1	CASSLSTYNEQFF	TGTGCCAGCAGTTTATCGACTTACAATGAGCAGTTCTTC
TRBD1	medium-sized	TRBV5-5	TRBJ2-7	CASSLLRDRGREQYF	TGTGCCAGCAGCTTGCTCCGGGACAGGGGGCGCGAGCAGTACTTC
NA	large	TRBV27	TRBJ1-2	CASSLSWEANYGYTF	TGTGCCAGCAGTTTATCCTGGGAAGCTAACTATGGCTACACCTTC
NA	NA	TRBV10-3	TRBJ2-5	CAISKWGAKETQYF	TGTGCCATCAGTAAATGGGGGGCGAAAGAGACCCAGTACTTC
NA	large	TRBV29-1	TRBJ2-1	CSVVGTRVSYNEQFF	TGCAGCGTTGTAGGAACGAGAGTCTCCTACAATGAGCAGTTCTTC
NA	medium-sized	TRBV5-4	TRBJ2-4	CASSLGEFPDIQYF	TGTGCCAGCAGCTTAGGGGAGTTCCCCGACATTCAGTACTTC
TRBD1	medium-sized	TRBV20-1	TRBJ2-7	CSARDRDRASYEQYF	TGCAGTGCTAGAGACCGGGACAGGGCTTCCTACGAGCAGTACTTC
NA	large	TRBV14	TRBJ2-2	CASSQVGNTGELFF	TGTGCCAGCAGCCAAGTTGGGAACACCGGGGAGCTGTTTTTT
NA	medium-sized	TRBV5-6	TRBJ2-1	CASSLKSGRNEQFF	TGTGCCAGCAGCTTGAAATCAGGGCGCAATGAGCAGTTCTTC
NA	large	TRBV7-2	TRBJ2-7	CASSFLGIPYEQYF	TGTGCCAGCAGCTTTCTGGGGATCCCCTACGAGCAGTACTTC
NA	medium-sized	TRBV5-6	TRBJ2-7	CASSSDYEQYF	TGTGCCAGCAGCTCAGACTACGAGCAGTACTTC
TRBD1	medium-sized	TRBV19	TRBJ1-1	CASSMGQLVQDTEAFF	TGTGCCAGTAGTATGGGACAGCTGGTACAGGACACTGAAGCTTTCTTT
NA	medium-sized	TRBV19	TRBJ2-3	CASSRASTDTQYF	TGTGCCAGTAGCAGAGCAAGCACAGATACGCAGTATTTT
NA	few	TRBV19	TRBJ1-1	CASSLGLAEAFF	TGTGCCAGTAGTTTGGGGTTGGCTGAAGCTTTCTTT
NA	large	TRBV2	TRBJ2-5	CASSEVGETQYF	TGTGCCAGCAGTGAAGTAGGAGAGACCCAGTACTTC
NA	large	TRBV29-1	TRBJ2-2	CSVDHTGELFF	TGCAGCGTTGACCACACCGGGGAGCTGTTTTTT
NA	medium-sized	TRBV28	TRBJ2-5	CASSFRQAETQYF	TGTGCCAGCAGTTTTAGACAGGCGGAGACCCAGTACTTC
NA	medium-sized	TRBV7-9	TRBJ2-5	CASRRGQETQYF	TGTGCCAGCAGGAGGGGACAAGAGACCCAGTACTTC
NA	large	TRBV7-9	TRBJ1-3	CASSFAGAQGNTIYF	TGTGCCAGCAGCTTCGCAGGGGCCCAGGGAAACACCATATATTTT
NA	once	TRBV4-1	TRBJ2-7	CASSQILTSEQYF	TGCGCCAGCAGCCAGATACTAACCTCCGAGCAGTACTTC
NA	NA	TRBV7-3	TRBJ2-7	CASSLDGAAEQYF	TGTGCCAGCAGCTTGGACGGGGCCGCCGAGCAGTACTTC
TRBD1	medium-sized	TRBV12-3/TRBV12-4	TRBJ2-3	CASRPGDRGRDTQYF	TGTGCCAGCAGGCCTGGGGACAGGGGGAGGGATACGCAGTATTTT
NA	few	TRBV11-2	TRBJ1-4	CASSLVLHEKLFF	TGTGCCAGCAGCTTAGTGCTTCATGAAAAACTGTTTTTT
NA	large	TRBV2	TRBJ1-2	CASSEAWKIANYGYTF	TGTGCCAGCAGTGAAGCGTGGAAGATAGCTAACTATGGCTACACCTTC
NA	NA	TRBV19	TRBJ2-7	CASSIVGGISYKEYF	TGTGCCAGTAGTATAGTAGGAGGGATCTCCTACAAGGAGTACTTC
TRBD1	large	TRBV27	TRBJ1-1	CASSLDGTGSGETEAFF	TGTGCCAGCAGTTTAGACGGGACAGGGTCTGGGGAGACTGAAGCTTTCTTT
TRBD2	large	TRBV4-3	TRBJ2-1	CASSQIAGVYNEQFF	TGCGCCAGCAGCCAAATAGCGGGGGTCTACAATGAGCAGTTCTTC
TRBD1	large	TRBV19	TRBJ2-1	CASSMGTGNNEQFF	TGTGCCAGTAGTATGGGGACAGGGAACAATGAGCAGTTCTTC